This T cell receptor beta chain stems from a study of blood T cell repertoires in COVID-19. Study context: Acute and convalescent COVID-19 samples came from the United States, Italy and Spain. T cells, B-cell-depleted T cells, or PBMCs supplied cDNA or gDNA.

Germline-derived CDR1 and CDR2 are KGHSH and LQKENI. Trimming took off 3 bases at V and 4 bases at J, with 18 bases between the two ends. The CDR3 length is 17 residues. The assay was immunoSEQ multiplex PCR, and TCRdb's table has in-frame clones only and misses some. The sample lists about 81,000 clones, 91% occurring once. The source material was peripheral blood. V gene TRBV18 combines with J gene TRBJ2-2; a possible D gene is TRBD1 (6 bases). This receptor was obtained from a woman between 50 and 59 years old in a cohort sampled during active COVID-19. CDR3 region: CASSPSGQSIRTGELFF. DNA for the CDR3: TGTGCCAGCTCACCGTCAGGACAGAGCATTCGCACCGGGGAGCTGTTTTTT.